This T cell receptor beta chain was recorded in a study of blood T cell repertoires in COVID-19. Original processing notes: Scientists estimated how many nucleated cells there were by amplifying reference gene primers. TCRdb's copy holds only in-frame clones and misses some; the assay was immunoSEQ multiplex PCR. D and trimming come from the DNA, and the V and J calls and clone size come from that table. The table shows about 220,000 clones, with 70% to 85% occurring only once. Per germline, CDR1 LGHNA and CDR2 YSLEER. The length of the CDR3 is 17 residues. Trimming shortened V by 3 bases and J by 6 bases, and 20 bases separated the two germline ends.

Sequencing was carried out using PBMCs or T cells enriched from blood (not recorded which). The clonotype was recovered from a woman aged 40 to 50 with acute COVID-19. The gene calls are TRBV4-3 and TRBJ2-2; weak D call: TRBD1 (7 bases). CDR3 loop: CASSHVLKGRGAGELFF. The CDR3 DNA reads TGCGCCAGCAGCCATGTCCTCAAGGGCAGGGGGGCCGGGGAGCTGTTTTTT.